These T cell receptor beta chains were read from a single sample in a study of T-cell memory formation after mild COVID-19. TCRdb itself ran the 5' RACE reads through MiXCR, one entry per CDR3 protein. In the table there are tens of thousands of distinct CDR3 sequences, more than 9% of which are singletons. Material for sequencing was PBMCs or a T cell subset sorted from them (not recorded which). The receptors shown here come from an adult woman who had mild COVID-19 (a few samples of this study predate the infection). Cell type and time point are not known. CDR3s include the opening cysteine and the closing phenylalanine or tryptophan. A D gene is named only where the DNA matches it firmly. The size of a clone is reported for some rows only, either as once, few or many, or as a class for expanded clones.

d_gene: TRBD1; j_gene: TRBJ2-1; v_gene: TRBV5-6; abundance: few; CDR3nt: TGTGCCAGCAGCTTGGGTCAGGGGGCTGAGCAGTTCTTC; CDR3aa: CASSLGQGAEQFF
d_gene: TRBD1; j_gene: TRBJ1-2; v_gene: TRBV2; abundance: many; CDR3nt: TGTGCCAGCAGCCAACAGGGGGCTAGCTACACCTTC; CDR3aa: CASSQQGASYTF
d_gene: .; j_gene: TRBJ2-7; v_gene: TRBV20-1; abundance: many; CDR3nt: TGCAGTGCTAGACGTCCAGGGGTGATATACGAGCAGTACTTC; CDR3aa: CSARRPGVIYEQYF
d_gene: TRBD1; j_gene: TRBJ1-1; v_gene: TRBV18; abundance: .; CDR3nt: TGTGACAGCTCACCTGCAGGGGGCCCTGAAGCTTTCTTT; CDR3aa: CDSSPAGGPEAFF
d_gene: .; j_gene: TRBJ1-1; v_gene: TRBV29-1; abundance: .; CDR3nt: TGCAGCGTTGATAATCCGGACCTAAGCTACACTGAAGCTTTCTTT; CDR3aa: CSVDNPDLSYTEAFF
d_gene: TRBD1; j_gene: TRBJ2-7; v_gene: TRBV11-3; abundance: few; CDR3nt: TGTGCCAGCAGCGGACAGGGTCCGAGGACCTACGAGCAGTACTTC; CDR3aa: CASSGQGPRTYEQYF
d_gene: .; j_gene: TRBJ2-7; v_gene: TRBV2; abundance: many; CDR3nt: TGTGCCAGCAGTGATTTGGGGCCTTCTTCCTACGAGCAGTACTTC; CDR3aa: CASSDLGPSSYEQYF
d_gene: TRBD1; j_gene: TRBJ1-2; v_gene: TRBV7-6; abundance: .; CDR3nt: TGTGCCAGCAGCGGGGCGGATCAGGGGGCAAACTATGGCTACACCTTC; CDR3aa: CASSGADQGANYGYTF
d_gene: .; j_gene: TRBJ1-5; v_gene: TRBV5-1; abundance: .; CDR3nt: TGCGCCAGCAGCTTGGACACCGATCAGCCCCAGCATTTT; CDR3aa: CASSLDTDQPQHF
d_gene: TRBD1; j_gene: TRBJ2-2; v_gene: TRBV11-2; abundance: .; CDR3nt: TGTGCCAGCAGCTGGCTGGGGACAGCAAGGACCGGGGAGCTGTTTTTT; CDR3aa: CASSWLGTARTGELFF
d_gene: .; j_gene: TRBJ2-3; v_gene: TRBV20-1; abundance: many; CDR3nt: TGCAGTGCTAGGCCAGCGGGCACAGATACGCAGTATTTT; CDR3aa: CSARPAGTDTQYF
d_gene: TRBD2; j_gene: TRBJ2-1; v_gene: TRBV29-1; abundance: many; CDR3nt: TGCAGCGTTGGAGCGGGAGGTCTCGTGGGGAATGAGCAGTTCTTC; CDR3aa: CSVGAGGLVGNEQFF
d_gene: .; j_gene: TRBJ2-2; v_gene: TRBV12-3/TRBV12-4; abundance: .; CDR3nt: TGTGCCAGCAGTTTAGCAAGAAGCACCGGGGAGCTGTTTTTT; CDR3aa: CASSLARSTGELFF
d_gene: TRBD1; j_gene: TRBJ2-5; v_gene: TRBV9; abundance: many; CDR3nt: TGTGCCAGCAGCGTTTCCATCCAAGGGACAGGCGACCAAGAGACCCAGTACTTC; CDR3aa: CASSVSIQGTGDQETQYF
d_gene: TRBD2; j_gene: TRBJ2-1; v_gene: TRBV13; abundance: many; CDR3nt: TGTGCCAGCAGCTCACTAGCGGGAGCAGGGGATCAGAGCTCCTACAATGAGCAGTTCTTC; CDR3aa: CASSSLAGAGDQSSYNEQFF
d_gene: .; j_gene: TRBJ2-5; v_gene: TRBV5-5; abundance: few; CDR3nt: TGTGCCAGCAGCGTAGAGTGGGGGGCAGAGACCCAGTACTTC; CDR3aa: CASSVEWGAETQYF
d_gene: .; j_gene: TRBJ1-2; v_gene: TRBV7-9; abundance: few; CDR3nt: TGTGCCAGCAGCTTAGCGGGCTATGATGGCTACACCTTC; CDR3aa: CASSLAGYDGYTF
d_gene: TRBD1; j_gene: TRBJ1-6; v_gene: TRBV20-1; abundance: .; CDR3nt: TGCAGTGCTTCCAGAAACAGGGGGAGGGATTCACCCCTCCACTTT; CDR3aa: CSASRNRGRDSPLHF
d_gene: TRBD1; j_gene: TRBJ1-5; v_gene: TRBV15; abundance: .; CDR3nt: TGTGCCACCAGCGCGACCCGGGACAGAAATCAGCCCCAGCATTTT; CDR3aa: CATSATRDRNQPQHF
d_gene: .; j_gene: TRBJ2-1; v_gene: TRBV20-1; abundance: .; CDR3nt: TGCAGTGCTAACAAAGGGAGAAATGAGCAGTTCTTC; CDR3aa: CSANKGRNEQFF
d_gene: .; j_gene: TRBJ2-7; v_gene: TRBV7-9; abundance: few; CDR3nt: TGTGCCAGCAGCCACCGGGACTCACTGACCTACGAGCAGTACTTC; CDR3aa: CASSHRDSLTYEQYF
d_gene: .; j_gene: TRBJ2-5; v_gene: TRBV7-2; abundance: .; CDR3nt: TGTGCCAGCAGCTTAGACAGGGAGGTGGAGACCCAGTACTTC; CDR3aa: CASSLDREVETQYF
d_gene: TRBD2; j_gene: TRBJ2-1; v_gene: TRBV24-1; abundance: few; CDR3nt: TGTGCCACCAGTGTTTCGACTAGCGGTAGTGAGCAGTTCTTC; CDR3aa: CATSVSTSGSEQFF
d_gene: .; j_gene: TRBJ1-2; v_gene: TRBV29-1; abundance: .; CDR3nt: TGCAGCGTTGAAGATCAAGGGATAGGCTATGGCTACACCTTC; CDR3aa: CSVEDQGIGYGYTF
d_gene: .; j_gene: TRBJ1-2; v_gene: TRBV24-1; abundance: .; CDR3nt: TGTGCCACCAGTGTCGGTGGCTACACCTTC; CDR3aa: CATSVGGYTF
d_gene: TRBD1; j_gene: TRBJ2-3; v_gene: TRBV9; abundance: few; CDR3nt: TGTGCCAGCAGAGGACAGGGGGGAGATACGCAGTATTTT; CDR3aa: CASRGQGGDTQYF
d_gene: .; j_gene: TRBJ2-3; v_gene: TRBV18; abundance: .; CDR3nt: TGTGCCAGCTCACCACCCCAGGGGATCACAGATACGCAGTATTTT; CDR3aa: CASSPPQGITDTQYF
d_gene: .; j_gene: TRBJ2-7; v_gene: TRBV19; abundance: few; CDR3nt: TGTGCCAGTAGTATCACAGACCGCCATTACGAGCAGTACTTC; CDR3aa: CASSITDRHYEQYF
d_gene: .; j_gene: TRBJ1-2; v_gene: TRBV20-1; abundance: few; CDR3nt: TGCAGTGCTAGATGGGGGGGCGGCTACACCTTC; CDR3aa: CSARWGGGYTF
d_gene: TRBD1; j_gene: TRBJ2-3; v_gene: TRBV9; abundance: many; CDR3nt: TGTGCCAGCAGCTCCCATTGGGGACAGGGGCCCACAGATACGCAGTATTTT; CDR3aa: CASSSHWGQGPTDTQYF
d_gene: .; j_gene: TRBJ2-7; v_gene: TRBV20-1; abundance: .; CDR3nt: TGCAGTGCCACGTCGGGCTACGAGCAGTACTTC; CDR3aa: CSATSGYEQYF
d_gene: TRBD1; j_gene: TRBJ1-2; v_gene: TRBV20-1; abundance: few; CDR3nt: TGCAGTGCTACCGGACAGGGCTCCTATGGCTACACCTTC; CDR3aa: CSATGQGSYGYTF
d_gene: .; j_gene: TRBJ2-7; v_gene: TRBV30; abundance: .; CDR3nt: TGTGCCTGGATAAACACGGGACACTCCTACGAGCAGTACTTC; CDR3aa: CAWINTGHSYEQYF
d_gene: TRBD1; j_gene: TRBJ1-2; v_gene: TRBV6-4; abundance: few; CDR3nt: TGTGCCAGCAGGGCAGGGGGCGACCATGGCTACACCTTC; CDR3aa: CASRAGGDHGYTF
d_gene: TRBD2; j_gene: TRBJ2-1; v_gene: TRBV19; abundance: .; CDR3nt: TGTGCCAGTAGCTTGGCACGCGGGGGGCAGGTCTTC; CDR3aa: CASSLARGGQVF
d_gene: .; j_gene: TRBJ2-5; v_gene: TRBV5-6; abundance: .; CDR3nt: TGTGCCAGCTGCGGTGGTTTTGGGGAGACCCAGTACTTC; CDR3aa: CASCGGFGETQYF
d_gene: .; j_gene: TRBJ2-7; v_gene: TRBV4-1; abundance: many; CDR3nt: TGCGCCAGCAGTTCCGATTTGGGCTACGAGCAGTACTTC; CDR3aa: CASSSDLGYEQYF